These T cell receptor beta chains were read from a single sample in a study of shared clonotypes between healthy human individuals. The data were produced by immunoSEQ multiplex PCR, yet TCRdb's version contains in-frame clones alone and is incomplete. The sample shows about 100,000 clones, 68% of them seen only once. The source material was memory CD8+ T cells sorted from blood. These receptors were collected from a man aged 25 to 40 in good health. Each CDR3 is given with its conserved first and last residue. Fields, in order: D gene, J gene, V gene, clone size, CDR3 protein, CDR3 DNA. D genes are given only for firm matches. Some rows mark clone size as missing; the rest say once, few, many or name a class of expanded clone.

d_gene: TRBD2
j_gene: TRBJ2-1
v_gene: TRBV5-1
abundance: NA
CDR3aa: CASSFGGSSYNEQFF
CDR3nt: TGCGCCAGCAGCTTTGGCGGGAGCTCCTACAATGAGCAGTTCTTC

d_gene: TRBD1
j_gene: TRBJ2-6
v_gene: TRBV25-1
abundance: NA
CDR3aa: CASSAGTASGANVLTF
CDR3nt: TGTGCCAGCAGTGCAGGGACAGCCTCTGGGGCCAACGTCCTGACTTTC

d_gene: NA
j_gene: TRBJ1-4
v_gene: TRBV9
abundance: once
CDR3aa: CASSPRHATNEKLFF
CDR3nt: TGTGCCAGCAGCCCCAGACATGCAACTAATGAAAAACTGTTTTTT

d_gene: TRBD1
j_gene: TRBJ1-4
v_gene: TRBV6-5
abundance: NA
CDR3aa: CASAPGQGNEKLFF
CDR3nt: TGTGCCAGCGCACCGGGACAGGGGAATGAAAAACTGTTTTTT

d_gene: TRBD2
j_gene: TRBJ2-3
v_gene: TRBV11-2
abundance: NA
CDR3aa: CASSPRTSGTDTDTQYF
CDR3nt: TGTGCCAGCAGCCCCCGGACTAGCGGGACCGACACAGATACGCAGTATTTT

d_gene: NA
j_gene: TRBJ2-5
v_gene: TRBV10-2
abundance: NA
CDR3aa: CASSDPRFGDQGETQYF
CDR3nt: TGCGCCAGCAGTGATCCGAGGTTTGGGGACCAAGGAGAGACCCAGTACTTC

d_gene: NA
j_gene: TRBJ1-1
v_gene: TRBV11-1
abundance: NA
CDR3aa: CASSLVGPTEAFF
CDR3nt: TGTGCCAGCAGCTTAGTGGGGCCCACTGAAGCTTTCTTT

d_gene: NA
j_gene: TRBJ2-7
v_gene: TRBV5-1
abundance: NA
CDR3aa: CAIPPGNEQYF
CDR3nt: TGCGCCATCCCACCAGGCAACGAGCAGTACTTC

d_gene: NA
j_gene: TRBJ2-2
v_gene: TRBV27
abundance: NA
CDR3aa: CASSLAGRNTGELFF
CDR3nt: TGTGCCAGCAGTTTGGCAGGGAGGAACACCGGGGAGCTGTTTTTT

d_gene: NA
j_gene: TRBJ2-5
v_gene: TRBV10-3
abundance: NA
CDR3aa: CAIRQGLQQYF
CDR3nt: TGTGCCATCAGACAGGGACTGCAACAGTACTTC

d_gene: NA
j_gene: TRBJ2-2
v_gene: TRBV4-2
abundance: once
CDR3aa: CASSQRLGTGELFF
CDR3nt: TGTGCCAGCAGCCAACGACTAGGAACCGGGGAGCTGTTTTTT

d_gene: TRBD1
j_gene: TRBJ2-7
v_gene: TRBV7-8
abundance: once
CDR3aa: CASSLGQGGFYEQYF
CDR3nt: TGTGCCAGCAGCTTAGGACAGGGTGGTTTCTACGAGCAGTACTTC

d_gene: TRBD1
j_gene: TRBJ1-4
v_gene: TRBV7-6
abundance: NA
CDR3aa: CASSPGQGFSTNEKLFF
CDR3nt: TGTGCCAGCAGCCCCGGACAGGGCTTTTCAACTAATGAAAAACTGTTTTTT

d_gene: NA
j_gene: TRBJ1-1
v_gene: TRBV9
abundance: NA
CDR3aa: CASSAEGGVVTEAFF
CDR3nt: TGTGCCAGCAGCGCCGAGGGTGGGGTGGTCACTGAAGCTTTCTTT

d_gene: TRBD1
j_gene: TRBJ2-5
v_gene: TRBV5-4
abundance: NA
CDR3aa: CASSWGSGTGVTQYF
CDR3nt: TGTGCCAGCAGCTGGGGATCCGGGACAGGGGTGACCCAGTACTTC

d_gene: NA
j_gene: TRBJ1-1
v_gene: TRBV19
abundance: few
CDR3aa: CASSIAGGSTEAFF
CDR3nt: TGTGCCAGTAGTATAGCGGGAGGGAGCACTGAAGCTTTCTTT

d_gene: NA
j_gene: TRBJ2-5
v_gene: TRBV25-1
abundance: NA
CDR3aa: CASWDAGETQYF
CDR3nt: TGTGCCAGCTGGGACGCTGGCGAGACCCAGTACTTC

d_gene: NA
j_gene: TRBJ2-3
v_gene: TRBV2
abundance: NA
CDR3aa: CASREQGGGTDTQYF
CDR3nt: TGTGCCAGCAGGGAACAGGGCGGAGGCACAGATACGCAGTATTTT

d_gene: NA
j_gene: TRBJ1-1
v_gene: TRBV5-1
abundance: many
CDR3aa: CASSTLGPNTEAFF
CDR3nt: TGCGCCAGCAGCACCCTAGGTCCGAACACTGAAGCTTTCTTT

d_gene: NA
j_gene: TRBJ2-7
v_gene: TRBV4-1
abundance: few
CDR3aa: CASSQSGTSYEQYF
CDR3nt: TGCGCCAGCAGCCAGTCCGGGACATCATACGAGCAGTACTTC

d_gene: NA
j_gene: TRBJ2-7
v_gene: TRBV6-5
abundance: NA
CDR3aa: CASVLFYEQYF
CDR3nt: TGTGCCAGCGTGCTCTTCTACGAGCAGTACTTC

d_gene: NA
j_gene: TRBJ2-7
v_gene: TRBV2
abundance: many
CDR3aa: CASSLGLTREQYF
CDR3nt: TGTGCCAGCAGCCTCGGACTAACTCGCGAGCAGTACTTC

d_gene: NA
j_gene: TRBJ2-1
v_gene: TRBV27
abundance: NA
CDR3aa: CASSPWLGQVYNEQFF
CDR3nt: TGTGCCAGCAGTCCATGGTTGGGGCAGGTTTACAATGAGCAGTTCTTC

d_gene: NA
j_gene: TRBJ2-1
v_gene: TRBV6-5
abundance: NA
CDR3aa: CASSPRLEGNEQFF
CDR3nt: TGTGCCAGCAGTCCCCGACTAGAGGGGAATGAGCAGTTCTTC

d_gene: TRBD1
j_gene: TRBJ2-2
v_gene: TRBV5-6
abundance: many
CDR3aa: CASSPISRQGAGGELFF
CDR3nt: TGTGCCAGCAGCCCAATATCCCGACAGGGGGCCGGCGGGGAGCTGTTTTTT

d_gene: TRBD1
j_gene: TRBJ1-5
v_gene: TRBV7-2
abundance: many
CDR3aa: CASSFLGQGINQPQHF
CDR3nt: TGTGCCAGCAGCTTTCTGGGACAGGGAATCAATCAGCCCCAGCATTTT

d_gene: TRBD2
j_gene: TRBJ2-1
v_gene: TRBV5-5
abundance: NA
CDR3aa: CASSLASGRRNEQFF
CDR3nt: TGTGCCAGCAGCTTAGCTAGCGGGAGGAGGAATGAGCAGTTCTTC

d_gene: NA
j_gene: TRBJ1-5
v_gene: TRBV6-1
abundance: few
CDR3aa: CASSEEGRSGNQPQHF
CDR3nt: TGTGCCAGCAGTGAAGAGGGGAGGAGTGGCAATCAGCCCCAGCATTTT

d_gene: NA
j_gene: TRBJ2-1
v_gene: TRBV6-1
abundance: many
CDR3aa: CASSLTGREQFF
CDR3nt: TGTGCCAGCAGTCTCACGGGACGGGAGCAGTTCTTC

d_gene: TRBD2
j_gene: TRBJ2-1
v_gene: TRBV25-1
abundance: few
CDR3aa: CASSSPGTSGRDNEQFF
CDR3nt: TGTGCCAGCAGTTCACCCGGGACTAGCGGGAGAGACAATGAGCAGTTCTTC

d_gene: TRBD1
j_gene: TRBJ1-5
v_gene: TRBV19
abundance: NA
CDR3aa: CARGTGRTNQPQHF
CDR3nt: TGTGCCAGGGGGACAGGACGGACAAATCAGCCCCAGCATTTT

d_gene: NA
j_gene: TRBJ2-7
v_gene: TRBV28
abundance: NA
CDR3aa: CASSGVAAAYEQYF
CDR3nt: TGTGCCAGCAGTGGGGTAGCGGCCGCCTACGAGCAGTACTTC

d_gene: NA
j_gene: TRBJ2-7
v_gene: TRBV28
abundance: NA
CDR3aa: CASSLLGRDEQYF
CDR3nt: TGTGCCAGCAGTTTACTGGGAAGGGACGAGCAGTACTTC

d_gene: NA
j_gene: TRBJ2-1
v_gene: TRBV13
abundance: few
CDR3aa: CASSLEGGLGNEQFF
CDR3nt: TGTGCCAGCAGCTTAGAAGGGGGATTGGGTAATGAGCAGTTCTTC

d_gene: NA
j_gene: TRBJ2-7
v_gene: TRBV27
abundance: NA
CDR3aa: CASSLYSGREQYF
CDR3nt: TGTGCCAGCAGTTTATATAGCGGCAGAGAGCAGTACTTC

d_gene: TRBD1
j_gene: TRBJ1-4
v_gene: TRBV11-2
abundance: NA
CDR3aa: CASSRTGGEKLFF
CDR3nt: TGTGCCAGCAGCCGGACAGGGGGCGAAAAACTGTTTTTT

d_gene: NA
j_gene: TRBJ1-4
v_gene: TRBV7-9
abundance: NA
CDR3aa: CASGGLIMATNEKLFF
CDR3nt: TGTGCCAGCGGAGGACTTATAATGGCAACTAATGAAAAACTGTTTTTT

d_gene: TRBD1
j_gene: TRBJ2-3
v_gene: TRBV19
abundance: NA
CDR3aa: CASRLGQGSTDTQYF
CDR3nt: TGTGCCAGTAGGCTTGGACAGGGAAGCACAGATACGCAGTATTTT

d_gene: NA
j_gene: TRBJ2-5
v_gene: TRBV5-1
abundance: NA
CDR3aa: CASHVSIQETQYF
CDR3nt: TGCGCCAGCCACGTTTCAATCCAAGAGACCCAGTACTTC

d_gene: NA
j_gene: TRBJ2-7
v_gene: TRBV5-1
abundance: NA
CDR3aa: CASSLVDRSSYEQYF
CDR3nt: TGCGCCAGCAGCTTGGTTGACAGGTCCTCCTACGAGCAGTACTTC

d_gene: NA
j_gene: TRBJ2-3
v_gene: TRBV7-9
abundance: NA
CDR3aa: CASSLNDPFDTDTQYF
CDR3nt: TGTGCCAGCAGCTTAAATGATCCATTTGACACAGATACGCAGTATTTT

d_gene: NA
j_gene: TRBJ1-5
v_gene: TRBV27
abundance: many
CDR3aa: CASKPQGSNQPQHF
CDR3nt: TGTGCCAGCAAACCCCAGGGAAGCAATCAGCCCCAGCATTTT

d_gene: NA
j_gene: TRBJ2-7
v_gene: TRBV19
abundance: NA
CDR3aa: CASRPRVSSYEQYF
CDR3nt: TGTGCCAGCAGACCAAGGGTAAGCTCCTACGAGCAGTACTTC

d_gene: TRBD1
j_gene: TRBJ2-7
v_gene: TRBV6-1
abundance: many
CDR3aa: CASSEGQGASYEQYF
CDR3nt: TGTGCCAGCAGTGAAGGACAGGGCGCCTCCTACGAGCAGTACTTC

d_gene: NA
j_gene: TRBJ1-5
v_gene: TRBV25-1
abundance: NA
CDR3aa: CASSESVGGHQPQHF
CDR3nt: TGTGCCAGCAGTGAATCAGTAGGAGGGCATCAGCCCCAGCATTTT

d_gene: TRBD2
j_gene: TRBJ2-1
v_gene: TRBV11-1
abundance: NA
CDR3aa: CASSLVGTSLYNEQFF
CDR3nt: TGTGCCAGCAGCTTAGTGGGGACTAGCCTCTACAATGAGCAGTTCTTC

d_gene: TRBD2
j_gene: TRBJ2-1
v_gene: TRBV9
abundance: few
CDR3aa: CASSPPKRASGNNEQFF
CDR3nt: TGTGCCAGCAGCCCCCCTAAGAGGGCTAGCGGTAACAATGAGCAGTTCTTC